This T cell receptor beta chain is drawn from a study of cytomegalovirus exposure and HLA in healthy donors. Trimming took off 0 bases at V and 0 bases at J, with 10 bases between the two ends. CDR3 length: 16 amino acids. Looked up from germline, CDR1 is ENHRY and CDR2 is SYGVKD. The PCR ran on 60 Vbeta and 13 Jbeta primers. Method: immunoSEQ multiplex PCR; TCRdb's copy keeps in-frame clones and lacks some. The sample records 150,000 to 200,000 clones, roughly 70% being singletons. This clone was seen once. The sequenced material came from PBMCs. The clonotype comes from a man under 40 in good health and CMV-seropositive. The chain combines TRBV10-3 with TRBJ2-3; D remains ambiguous. CDR3 protein: CAISESRATSTDTQYF. The CDR3 region has the DNA TGTGCCATCAGTGAGTCGAGAGCGACTAGCACAGATACGCAGTATTTT.